This T cell receptor (beta chain) was obtained from a study of T cell responses to AZD1222 COVID-19 vaccine. Turning to this clone: The antigen is not known.

Study conclusions and caveats: It should be noted that donors were predominantly white British and more often female, and clonal diversity was possibly underestimated. Spike-specific TCR breadth rose after two AZD1222 doses, and depth rose as well. Repertoire samples came only from after the peak T cell response.

V lost 3 bases, J lost 7 bases, and 15 bases lay in between. This CDR3 spans 14 amino acids. Germline V gene sequence: CDR1 SNHLY, CDR2 FYNNEI. TCRdb's table, derived via immunoSEQ multiplex PCR, lists solely in-frame clones and lacks some. The repertoire holds about 140,000 clones, with more than 90% as singletons. The gene calls are TRBV2 and TRBJ1-2; a weak D match, TRBD1 (5 bases). The sequence was collected from an adult in good health. The specimen was peripheral blood, collected on day 0 of AZD1222 vaccination. The chain's CDR3 is CASSDPGVLGGYTF. The DNA for the CDR3 is TGTGCCAGCAGTGATCCGGGGGTTCTAGGTGGCTACACCTTC.